The 3 T cell receptor beta chains below were found in one sample sequenced in a study of early T cells in non-severe SARS-CoV-2 infection. Using its own MiXCR run on the 5' RACE reads, TCRdb lists one record per CDR3 protein. The table includes approximately 34,000 distinct CDR3 sequences, 7.9% detected once. The specimen comprised whole blood, sampled at baseline. These receptors all come from an adult who was a healthcare worker with PCR-confirmed SARS-CoV-2 infection or an uninfected control (not recorded which).

This clonotype was observed a few times. The chain combines TRBV19 with TRBJ2-1; 9 bases fit TRBD1. From germline, CDR1 is LNHDA and CDR2 SQIVND (reference sequence). The CDR3 extends over 18 amino acids. V shed 3 bases, J shed 6 bases, and the junction held 15 bases outside the gene matches. The CDR3 spells CASSIQPRTGVRSNEQFF. The CDR3 DNA is TGTGCCAGTAGTATCCAGCCCCGGACAGGGGTACGTAGCAATGAGCAGTTCTTC.

Of note for this clonotype: At one of its ends the junction is not consistent with the germline gene, which may arise from a read error. V and J are TRBV20-1 and TRBJ1-5; TRBD1 matches at 9 bases. CDR3 length equals 14 residues. Germline-derived CDR1 and CDR2 are DFQATT and SNEGSKA (reference sequence). The CDR3 loop is CSAAGTGSNQHQHF. The CDR3 nucleotides read TGCAGTGCGGCCGGGACAGGGAGCAATCAGCACCAGCATTTT.

V usage is TRBV29-1 and J usage is TRBJ2-3; D remains ambiguous. This CDR3 has 13 amino acids. From germline, CDR1 is SQVTM and CDR2 ANQGSEA. Trimming removed 4 bases from V and 2 bases from J, with 10 bases in between. The CDR3 DNA reads as TGCAGCGTTGGTCTGAGTTCCACAGATACGCAGTATTTT. Protein product: CSVGLSSTDTQYF.